The 7 T cell receptor beta chains reported below all come from one sample, sequenced in a study of cytomegalovirus exposure and HLA in healthy donors. The PCR had 60 Vbeta and 13 Jbeta primers. Assay used: immunoSEQ multiplex PCR; TCRdb lists only in-frame clones, some missing. The sample lists under 150,000 clones, roughly 79% occurring once. The sequencing sample was made of PBMCs. Receptors originate from a man aged 18 to 30 in good health and CMV-seronegative.

The rearrangement uses TRBV7-9 and TRBJ2-1, with 9 bases matching TRBD2. This CDR3 has 15 residues. Germline V gene data show CDR1 as SEHNR and CDR2 as FQNEAQ (reference sequence). With 5 bases clipped from V and 10 bases from J, the junction kept 12 bases outside the gene matches. The CDR3 nucleotides are TGTGCCAGCAGCCCCCCAAGTCAAAGCGGGAGGGAGCAGTTCTTC. Amino acids: CASSPPSQSGREQFF.

V is TRBV18 and J is TRBJ1-5; 9 nucleotides match TRBD1. CDR3 length: 18 amino acids. CDR1 is KGHSH, CDR2 LQKENI, per germline. J gave up 4 bases and V 0 bases, and 10 bases lay outside the gene matches. The CDR3 protein is CASSPPRSSGQGNQPQHF. CDR3 DNA: TGTGCCAGCTCACCACCGAGGAGTTCGGGACAGGGTAATCAGCCCCAGCATTTT.

The chain recombines TRBV30 with TRBJ1-6; a weak D match, TRBD1 (5 bases). The V end was cut by 1 base, the J end by 9 bases, with 31 bases between. Germline loops: CDR1 GTSNPN, CDR2 SVGIG (reference sequence). The CDR3 extends over 20 amino acids. CDR3 sequence (DNA): TGTGCCTGGAGTGCCATAGAGCTCAGGGCAGGGCAGGTTCTGAGTTCACCCCTCCACTTT. Protein sequence: CAWSAIELRAGQVLSSPLHF.

The chain has TRBV6-5 and TRBJ1-1; the D gene is possibly TRBD1 (6 bases). The CDR3 is 14 residues long. The germline CDR1 and CDR2 sequences are MNHEY and SVGAGI. V shed 10 bases and J shed 3 bases, with 18 bases lying between them. CDR3 protein: CATGGGRVDTEAFF. CDR3 bases: TGTGCCACCGGGGGGGGGCGGGTAGACACTGAAGCTTTCTTT.

The CDR3 reads CASSFLGATPNEAFF. CDR3 coding DNA: TGTGCCAGCAGCTTCTTGGGGGCTACACCTAATGAAGCTTTCTTT. The rearrangement uses TRBV7-6 and TRBJ1-1; weak D call: TRBD1 (6 bases). Germline assignment: CDR1 SGHVS and CDR2 FNYEAQ. The CDR3 is made up of 15 amino acids. The ends were cut back, 3 bases at V and 7 bases at J, with 18 bases in the middle. The full variable domain, its missing parts supplied by reference TRBV7-6 and TRBJ1-1, is GAGVSQSPRYKVTKRGQDVALRCDPISGHVSLYWYRQALGQGPEFLTYFNYEAQQDKSGLPNDRFSAERPEGSISTLTIQRTEQRDSAMYRCASSFLGATPNEAFFGQGTRLTVV.

The chain uses TRBV7-2 and TRBJ2-2; tentative D call: TRBD1 (6 bases). Germline loops: CDR1 SGHTA, CDR2 FQGNSA. The CDR3 is made up of 16 amino acids. Between the trimmed V and J ends, which lost 1 base and 3 bases, there was a span of 12 bases. The CDR3 nucleotides are TGTGCCAGCAGCTTAGTGGACAGCCTTCACACCGGGGAGCTGTTTTTT. It translates to CASSLVDSLHTGELFF.

This rearrangement joins TRBV28 to TRBJ2-2; TRBD2 matches 8 bases. V trimming: 5 bases; J trimming: 6 bases; junction bases outside the gene matches: 5. The CDR3 has 14 amino acids. Per germline, CDR1 MDHEN and CDR2 SYDVKM. The CDR3 sequence: CASSPPGGAGELFF. CDR3 nucleotides: TGTGCCAGCAGTCCCCCGGGGGGGGCCGGGGAGCTGTTTTTT.